This section outlines one T cell receptor beta chain sequence together with its context. Its specificity is not known. Method: immunoSEQ multiplex PCR; TCRdb's copy keeps in-frame clones and lacks some. The sample shows about 480,000 clones, about 80% of them seen only once. The data originate from a study of shared clonotypes between healthy human individuals. Study-wide results and caveats: In having few donors, the study represented limited genetic and exposure-history diversity.

This CDR3 is 16 amino acids long. The V and J ends lost 2 bases and 5 bases, in that order; junction bases with no gene match: 4. Germline values: CDR1 MGHRA, CDR2 YSYEKL. The sequencing sample was made of PBMCs. The J gene is TRBJ2-3, the V gene TRBV4-1; 13 bases are a match to TRBD2. The sequence derives from a woman in her thirties or forties in good health. Some clones in this sample may be carry-over from other donors' samples. CDR3 DNA: TGCGCCAGCAGCCAACGGACTAGCGGGAGAGGAGATACGCAGTATTTT. It is translated as CASSQRTSGRGDTQYF.